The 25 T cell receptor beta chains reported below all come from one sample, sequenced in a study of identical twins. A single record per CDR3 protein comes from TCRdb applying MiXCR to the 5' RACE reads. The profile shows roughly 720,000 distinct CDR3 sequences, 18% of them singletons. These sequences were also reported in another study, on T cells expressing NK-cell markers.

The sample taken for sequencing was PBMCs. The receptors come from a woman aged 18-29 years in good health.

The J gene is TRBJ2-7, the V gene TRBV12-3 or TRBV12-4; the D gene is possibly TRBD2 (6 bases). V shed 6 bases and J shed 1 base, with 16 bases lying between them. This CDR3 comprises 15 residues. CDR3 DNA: TGTGCCAGCAGCAGGAGGACGGCGGGGTCCTACGAGCAGTACTTC. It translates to CASSRRTAGSYEQYF.

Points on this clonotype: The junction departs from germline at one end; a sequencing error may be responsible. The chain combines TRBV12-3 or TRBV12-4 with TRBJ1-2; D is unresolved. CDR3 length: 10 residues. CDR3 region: CASRLDGYTF. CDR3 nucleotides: TGTGCCAGCAGGTTAGATGGCTACACCTTC.

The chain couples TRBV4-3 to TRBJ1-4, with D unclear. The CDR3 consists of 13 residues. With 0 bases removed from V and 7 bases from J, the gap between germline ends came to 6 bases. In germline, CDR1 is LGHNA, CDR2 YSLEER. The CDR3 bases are TGCGCCAGCAGCCAAGATCGGGGTGAAAAACTGTTTTTT. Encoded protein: CASSQDRGEKLFF.

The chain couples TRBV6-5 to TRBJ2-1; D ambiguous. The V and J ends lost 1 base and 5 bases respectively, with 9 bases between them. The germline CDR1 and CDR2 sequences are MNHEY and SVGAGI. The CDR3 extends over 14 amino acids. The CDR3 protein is CASSYLGSDNEQFF. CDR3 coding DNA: TGTGCCAGCAGTTACTTGGGGTCTGACAATGAGCAGTTCTTC.

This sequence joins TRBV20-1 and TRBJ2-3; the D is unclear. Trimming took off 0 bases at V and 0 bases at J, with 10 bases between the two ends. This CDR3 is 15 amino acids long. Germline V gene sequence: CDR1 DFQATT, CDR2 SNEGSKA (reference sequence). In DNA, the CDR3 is TGCAGTGCTAGAGATTTGAAGGAAAGCACAGATACGCAGTATTTT. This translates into CSARDLKESTDTQYF.

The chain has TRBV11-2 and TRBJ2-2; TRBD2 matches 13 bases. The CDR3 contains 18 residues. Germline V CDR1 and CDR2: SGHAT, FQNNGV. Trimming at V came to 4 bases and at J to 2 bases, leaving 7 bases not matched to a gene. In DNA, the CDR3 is TGTGCCAGCAGCTACAGACTAGCGGGGGGCCGAAACACCGGGGAGCTGTTTTTT. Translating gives CASSYRLAGGRNTGELFF.

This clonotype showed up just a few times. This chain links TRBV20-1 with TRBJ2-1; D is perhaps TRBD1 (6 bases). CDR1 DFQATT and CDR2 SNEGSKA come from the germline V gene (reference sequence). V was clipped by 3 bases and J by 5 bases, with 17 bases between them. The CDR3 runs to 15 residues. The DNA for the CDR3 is TGCAGTGCTAGCACTCCCGGGACACCCAACAATGAGCAGTTCTTC. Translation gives CSASTPGTPNNEQFF.

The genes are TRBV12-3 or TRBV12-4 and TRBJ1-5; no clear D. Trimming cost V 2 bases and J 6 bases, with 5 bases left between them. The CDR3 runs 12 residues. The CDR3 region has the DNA TGTGCCAGCAGTTTACATGGTCAGCCCCAGCATTTT. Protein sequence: CASSLHGQPQHF.

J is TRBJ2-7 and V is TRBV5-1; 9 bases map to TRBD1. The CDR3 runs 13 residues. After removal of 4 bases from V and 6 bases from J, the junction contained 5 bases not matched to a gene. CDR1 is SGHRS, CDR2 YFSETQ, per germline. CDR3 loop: CASSPGQGLEQYF. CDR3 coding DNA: TGCGCCAGCAGCCCAGGACAGGGGCTCGAGCAGTACTTC.

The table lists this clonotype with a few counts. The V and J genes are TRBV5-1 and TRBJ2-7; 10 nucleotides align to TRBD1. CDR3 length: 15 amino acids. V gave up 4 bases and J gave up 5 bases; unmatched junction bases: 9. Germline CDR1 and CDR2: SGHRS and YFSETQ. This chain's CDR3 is CASSPGTGEGDEQYF. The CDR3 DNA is TGCGCCAGCAGCCCCGGGACAGGGGAAGGTGACGAGCAGTACTTC.

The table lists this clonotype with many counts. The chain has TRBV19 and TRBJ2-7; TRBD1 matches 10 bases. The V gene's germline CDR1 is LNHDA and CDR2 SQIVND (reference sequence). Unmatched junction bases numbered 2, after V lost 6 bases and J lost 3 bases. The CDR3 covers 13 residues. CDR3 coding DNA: TGTGCCAGTAGCGGGGACAGGGGCTACGAGCAGTACTTC. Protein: CASSGDRGYEQYF.

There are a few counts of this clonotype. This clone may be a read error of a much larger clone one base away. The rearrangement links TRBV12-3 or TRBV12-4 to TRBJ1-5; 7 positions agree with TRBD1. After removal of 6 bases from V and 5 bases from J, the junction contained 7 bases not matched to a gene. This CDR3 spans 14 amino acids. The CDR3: CASRKQGRDQPQHF. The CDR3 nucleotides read TGTGCCAGCAGGAAACAGGGGAGAGATCAGCCCCAGCATTTT.

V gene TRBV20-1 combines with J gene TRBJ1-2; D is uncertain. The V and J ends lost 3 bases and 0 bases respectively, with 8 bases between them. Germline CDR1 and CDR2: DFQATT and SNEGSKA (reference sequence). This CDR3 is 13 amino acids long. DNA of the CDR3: TGCAGTGCTAGGGCGGAAGCTAACTATGGCTACACCTTC. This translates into CSARAEANYGYTF.

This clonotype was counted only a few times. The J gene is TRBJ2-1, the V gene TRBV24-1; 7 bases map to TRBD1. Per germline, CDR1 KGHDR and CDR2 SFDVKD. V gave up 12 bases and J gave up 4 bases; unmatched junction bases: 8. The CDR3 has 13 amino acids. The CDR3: CASRDRTYNEQFF. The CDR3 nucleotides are TGTGCCTCCCGGGACAGAACATACAATGAGCAGTTCTTC.

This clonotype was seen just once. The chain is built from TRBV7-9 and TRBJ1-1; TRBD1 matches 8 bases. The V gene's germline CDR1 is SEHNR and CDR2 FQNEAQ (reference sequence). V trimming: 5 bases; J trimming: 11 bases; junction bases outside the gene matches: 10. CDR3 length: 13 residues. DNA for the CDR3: TGTGCCAGCAGCCTCCGACAGGGGCGAGATGCTTTCTTT. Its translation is CASSLRQGRDAFF.

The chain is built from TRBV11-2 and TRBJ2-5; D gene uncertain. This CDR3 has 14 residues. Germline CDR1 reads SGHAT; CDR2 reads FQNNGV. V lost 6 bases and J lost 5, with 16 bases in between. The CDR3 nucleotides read TGTGCCAGCAGGTCAGAAATCGTTTCGGAGACCCAGTACTTC. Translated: CASRSEIVSETQYF. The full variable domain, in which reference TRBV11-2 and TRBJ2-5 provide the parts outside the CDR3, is EAGVAQSPRYKIIEKRQSVAFWCNPISGHATLYWYQQILGQGPKLLIQFQNNGVVDDSQLPKDRFSAERLKGVDSTLKIQPAKLEDSAVYLCASRSEIVSETQYFGPGTRLLVL.

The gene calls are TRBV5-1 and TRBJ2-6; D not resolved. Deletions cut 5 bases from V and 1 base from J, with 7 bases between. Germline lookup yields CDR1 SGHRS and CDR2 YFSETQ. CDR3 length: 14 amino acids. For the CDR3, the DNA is TGCGCCAGCAGGTGGGCTTCTGGGGCCAACGTCCTGACTTTC. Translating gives CASRWASGANVLTF.

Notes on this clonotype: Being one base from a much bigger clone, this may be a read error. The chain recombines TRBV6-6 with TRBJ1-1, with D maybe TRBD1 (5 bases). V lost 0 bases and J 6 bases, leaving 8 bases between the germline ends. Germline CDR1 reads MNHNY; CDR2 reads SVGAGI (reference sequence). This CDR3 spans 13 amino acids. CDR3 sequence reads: CASSYSGPPEAFF. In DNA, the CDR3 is TGTGCCAGCAGTTACTCGGGACCGCCTGAAGCTTTCTTT.

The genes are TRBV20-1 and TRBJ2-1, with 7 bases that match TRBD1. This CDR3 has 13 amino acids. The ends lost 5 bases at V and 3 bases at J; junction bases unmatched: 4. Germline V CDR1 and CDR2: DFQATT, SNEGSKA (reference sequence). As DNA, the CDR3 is TGCAGTGCTGGGGACAGTTACTACAATGAGCAGTTCTTC. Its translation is CSAGDSYYNEQFF.

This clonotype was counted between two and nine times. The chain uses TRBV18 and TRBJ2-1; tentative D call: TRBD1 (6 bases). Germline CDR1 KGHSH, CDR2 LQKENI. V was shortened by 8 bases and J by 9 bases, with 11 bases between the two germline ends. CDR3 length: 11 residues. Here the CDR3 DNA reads TGTGCCAGCACTACAGGGACTGAGCAGTTCTTC. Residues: CASTTGTEQFF.

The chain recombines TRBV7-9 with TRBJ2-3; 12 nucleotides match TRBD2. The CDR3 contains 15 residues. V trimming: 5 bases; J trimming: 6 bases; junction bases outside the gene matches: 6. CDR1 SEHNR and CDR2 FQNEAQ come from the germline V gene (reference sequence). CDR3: CASSQTSGGTDTQYF. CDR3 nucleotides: TGTGCCAGCAGCCAAACTAGCGGGGGGACCGATACGCAGTATTTT.

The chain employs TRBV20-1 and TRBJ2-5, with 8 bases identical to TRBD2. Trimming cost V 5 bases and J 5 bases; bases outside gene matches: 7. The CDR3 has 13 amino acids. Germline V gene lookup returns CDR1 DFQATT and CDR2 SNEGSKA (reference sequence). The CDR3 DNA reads TGCAGTGCTCCTCGGACTAGCCCGGAGACCCAGTACTTC. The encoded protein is CSAPRTSPETQYF.

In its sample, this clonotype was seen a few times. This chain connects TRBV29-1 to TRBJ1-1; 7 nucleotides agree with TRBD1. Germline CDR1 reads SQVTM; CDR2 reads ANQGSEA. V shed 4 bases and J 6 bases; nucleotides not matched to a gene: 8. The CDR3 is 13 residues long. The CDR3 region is CSVVRAGGSEAFF. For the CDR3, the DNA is TGCAGCGTTGTCCGGGCAGGGGGATCTGAAGCTTTCTTT.

The CDR3 loop is CASTYRLAGVFRDTGELFF. Here the CDR3 DNA reads TGTGCCAGCACCTACCGACTAGCGGGAGTATTCAGGGACACCGGGGAGCTGTTTTTT. The V and J genes are TRBV11-2 and TRBJ2-2, with 12 bases matching TRBD2. The CDR3 runs 19 residues. Germline assignment: CDR1 SGHAT and CDR2 FQNNGV. The ends lost 7 bases at V and 3 bases at J; junction bases unmatched: 15.

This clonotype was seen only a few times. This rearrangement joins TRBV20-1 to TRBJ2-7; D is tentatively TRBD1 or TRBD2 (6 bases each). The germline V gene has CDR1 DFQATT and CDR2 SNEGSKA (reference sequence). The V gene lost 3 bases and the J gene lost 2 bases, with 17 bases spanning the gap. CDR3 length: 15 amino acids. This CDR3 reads CSASPGTRGAYEQYF. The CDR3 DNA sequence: TGCAGTGCTAGCCCGGGCACAAGGGGGGCCTACGAGCAGTACTTC.